These 7 T cell receptor beta chains were sequenced from one sample in a study of T-cell memory formation after mild COVID-19 listed by TCRdb under 2021. The library was built by means of 5' RACE. Reads for this sample came from an Illumina NovaSeq 6000. TCRdb trimmed public reads at Q25 via fastp, called clones via MiXCR and kept in-frame beta chains. Rows with a matching CDR3 protein are joined into one entry that keeps the most common DNA and genes. This sample is represented by about 290,000 distinct CDR3 sequences; more than 15% of them were singletons. Clones ranked in the top ten supply roughly a fifth of the sample. The sample consisted of PBMCs or a T cell subset sorted from them (not recorded which). All receptors derive from a man aged 18 to 29 who had mild COVID-19 (a few samples of this study predate the infection). The sample titles of this study are shuffled in the database, so cell type and time point are left out; the donor was told from shared clones.

This clonotype appeared a few times. The V gene is TRBV12-3 or TRBV12-4, the J gene TRBJ2-2, with 13 bases matching TRBD2. J was trimmed by 7 bases and V by 5 bases; bases with no gene match: 13. This CDR3 comprises 18 residues. The CDR3, as DNA: TGTGCCAGCAGTCCGGGACTAGCGGGGAGCGGGCTGGTCGGGGAGCTGTTTTTT. Its translation is CASSPGLAGSGLVGELFF.

J is TRBJ2-5 and V is TRBV20-1, with D hard to call. Germline V lookup: CDR1 DFQATT, CDR2 SNEGSKA (reference sequence). V lost 5 bases to trimming and J lost 5 bases, with 15 bases between them. The CDR3 is 13 residues long. The CDR3 here is CSAQRDGRETQYF. CDR3 DNA: TGCAGTGCTCAAAGAGATGGAAGGGAGACCCAGTACTTC.

The CDR3 is CASSLASGGQETQYF. The CDR3 nucleotides are TGTGCCAGCAGCTTAGCCAGCGGGGGCCAAGAGACCCAGTACTTC. This chain links TRBV7-2 with TRBJ2-5; TRBD2 aligns across 8 bases. This CDR3 comprises 15 residues. V lost 0 bases and J lost 1; bases outside the gene matches: 1. The germline CDR1 and CDR2 sequences are SGHTA and FQGNSA.

This clonotype was observed a few times. V and J are TRBV5-1 and TRBJ2-3; no definite D call. The germline V gene has CDR1 SGHRS and CDR2 YFSETQ. The CDR3 is 18 residues long. The V and J ends lost 0 bases and 2 bases respectively, with 19 bases between them. The CDR3 DNA follows: TGCGCCAGCAGCTTGGTTGCGGCAGGCCCACCCGCCACAGATACGCAGTATTTT. Translation gives CASSLVAAGPPATDTQYF.

This clonotype turned up a few times. V and J are TRBV7-2 and TRBJ2-6; D call uncertain. CDR1 SGHTA and CDR2 FQGNSA come from the germline V gene. This CDR3 is built from 18 residues. The ends were cut back, 2 bases at V and 0 bases at J, with 14 bases in the middle. CDR3: CASSLRFQLYSGANVLTF. The CDR3 bases are TGTGCCAGCAGCTTAAGATTCCAGTTATACTCTGGGGCCAACGTCCTGACTTTC.

This CDR3 reads CASSEGASGGETQYF. CDR3 sequence (DNA): TGTGCCAGCAGTGAAGGGGCTAGCGGGGGGGAGACCCAGTACTTC. This chain links TRBV2 with TRBJ2-5, with 11 bases identical to TRBD2. The CDR3 has 15 amino acids. The trim removed 1 base at V and 5 bases at J, leaving 3 bases unmatched. CDR1 is SNHLY and CDR2 is FYNNEI in the germline V gene.

This chain uses TRBV6-2 or TRBV6-3 with TRBJ1-1; no reliable D call. CDR3 length equals 14 residues. Germline V gives CDR1 MNHEY, CDR2 SVGEGT. V lost 1 base and J lost 1, with 7 bases in between. CDR3 coding DNA: TGTGCCAGCAGTTACTTGATGGGGAACACTGAAGCTTTCTTT. This sequence encodes CASSYLMGNTEAFF.